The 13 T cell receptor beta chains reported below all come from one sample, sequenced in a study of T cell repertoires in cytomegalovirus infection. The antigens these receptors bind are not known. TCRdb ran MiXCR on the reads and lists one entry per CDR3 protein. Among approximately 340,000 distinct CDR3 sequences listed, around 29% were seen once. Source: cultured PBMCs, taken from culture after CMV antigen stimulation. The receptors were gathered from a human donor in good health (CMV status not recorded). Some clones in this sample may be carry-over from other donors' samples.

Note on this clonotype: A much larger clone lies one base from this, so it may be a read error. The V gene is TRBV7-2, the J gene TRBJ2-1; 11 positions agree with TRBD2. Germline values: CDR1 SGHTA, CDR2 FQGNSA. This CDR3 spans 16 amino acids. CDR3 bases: TGTGTCAGCAGAGATACTAGCGGGAGCTCCTACAATGAGCAGTTCTTC. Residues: CVSRDTSGSSYNEQFF.

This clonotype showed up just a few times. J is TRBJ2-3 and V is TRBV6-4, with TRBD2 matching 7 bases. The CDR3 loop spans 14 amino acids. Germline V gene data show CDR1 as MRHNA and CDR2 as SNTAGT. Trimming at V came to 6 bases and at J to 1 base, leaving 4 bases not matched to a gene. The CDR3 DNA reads TGTGCCAGCAGCGGCAGCGGGGGCACAGATACGCAGTATTTT. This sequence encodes CASSGSGGTDTQYF.

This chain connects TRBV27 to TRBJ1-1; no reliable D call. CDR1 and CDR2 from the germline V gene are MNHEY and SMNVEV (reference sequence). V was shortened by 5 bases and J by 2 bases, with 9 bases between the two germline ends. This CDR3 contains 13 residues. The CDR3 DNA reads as TGTGCCAGCAGTGTCAGGTACAACACTGAAGCTTTCTTT. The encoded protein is CASSVRYNTEAFF.

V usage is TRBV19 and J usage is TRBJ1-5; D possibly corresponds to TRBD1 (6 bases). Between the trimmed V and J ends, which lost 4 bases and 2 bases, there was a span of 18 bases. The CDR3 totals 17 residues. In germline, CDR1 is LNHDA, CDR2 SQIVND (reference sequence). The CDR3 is CASSTEQGFGGNQPQHF. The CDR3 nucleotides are TGTGCCAGTAGTACCGAACAGGGATTTGGTGGCAATCAGCCCCAGCATTTT.

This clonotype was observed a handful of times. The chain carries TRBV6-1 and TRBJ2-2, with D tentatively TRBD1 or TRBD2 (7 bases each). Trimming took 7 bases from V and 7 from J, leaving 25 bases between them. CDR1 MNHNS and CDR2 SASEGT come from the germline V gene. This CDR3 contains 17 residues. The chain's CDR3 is CASNSLTGAGARGELFF. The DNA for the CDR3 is TGTGCCAGCAATTCCCTAACAGGGGCGGGAGCACGCGGGGAGCTGTTTTTT.

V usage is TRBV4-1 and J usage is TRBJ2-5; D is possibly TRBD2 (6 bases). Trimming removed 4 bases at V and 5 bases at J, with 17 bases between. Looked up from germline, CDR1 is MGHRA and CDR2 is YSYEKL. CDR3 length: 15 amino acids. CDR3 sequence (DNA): TGCGCCAGCAGCCCTACCTTCAGTGGAGGGGAGACCCAGTACTTC. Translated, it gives CASSPTFSGGETQYF.

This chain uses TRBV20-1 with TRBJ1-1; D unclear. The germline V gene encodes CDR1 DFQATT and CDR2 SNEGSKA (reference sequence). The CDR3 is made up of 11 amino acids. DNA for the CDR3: TGCAGGGTCACGGCGAACACTGAAGCTTTCTTT. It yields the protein CRVTANTEAFF.

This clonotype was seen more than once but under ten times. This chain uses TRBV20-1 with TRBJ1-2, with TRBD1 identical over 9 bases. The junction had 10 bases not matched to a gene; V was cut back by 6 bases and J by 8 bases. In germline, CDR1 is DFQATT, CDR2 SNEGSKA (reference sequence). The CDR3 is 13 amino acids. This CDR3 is CSARTGGTRGYTF. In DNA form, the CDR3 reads TGCAGTGCAAGAACAGGGGGCACGCGGGGCTACACCTTC.

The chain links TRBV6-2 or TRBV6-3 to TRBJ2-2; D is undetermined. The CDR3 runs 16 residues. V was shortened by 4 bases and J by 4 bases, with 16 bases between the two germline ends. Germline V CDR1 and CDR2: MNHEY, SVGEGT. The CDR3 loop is CASSSRLLDGTGELFF. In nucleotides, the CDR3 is TGTGCCAGCAGTTCCCGGCTCCTCGACGGCACCGGGGAGCTGTTTTTT.

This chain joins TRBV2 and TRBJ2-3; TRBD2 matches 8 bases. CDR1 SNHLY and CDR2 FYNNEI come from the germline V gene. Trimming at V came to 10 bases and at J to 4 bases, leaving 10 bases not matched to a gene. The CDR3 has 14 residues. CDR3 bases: TGTGCCACCCGCCTCAGCGGGAGATCAGATACGCAGTATTTT. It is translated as CATRLSGRSDTQYF.

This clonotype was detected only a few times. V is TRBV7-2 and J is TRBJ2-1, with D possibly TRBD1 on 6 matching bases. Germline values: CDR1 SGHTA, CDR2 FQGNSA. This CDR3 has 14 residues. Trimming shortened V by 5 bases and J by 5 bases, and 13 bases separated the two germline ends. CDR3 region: CASSTRGTNNEQFF. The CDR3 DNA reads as TGTGCCAGCAGCACCAGGGGAACCAACAATGAGCAGTTCTTC.

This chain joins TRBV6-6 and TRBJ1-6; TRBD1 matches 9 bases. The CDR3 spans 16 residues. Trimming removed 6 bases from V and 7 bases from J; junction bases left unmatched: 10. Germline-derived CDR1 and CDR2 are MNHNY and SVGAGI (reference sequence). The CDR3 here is CASRPPTGGRNSPLHF. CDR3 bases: TGTGCCAGCAGACCGCCTACAGGGGGCCGGAATTCACCCCTCCACTTT.

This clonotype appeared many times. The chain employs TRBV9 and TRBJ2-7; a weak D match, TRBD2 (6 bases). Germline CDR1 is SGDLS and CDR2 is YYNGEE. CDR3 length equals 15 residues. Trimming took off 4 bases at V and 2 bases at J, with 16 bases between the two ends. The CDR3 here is CASSKTGGVPYEQYF. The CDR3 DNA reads TGTGCCAGCAGCAAAACCGGGGGTGTGCCCTACGAGCAGTACTTC. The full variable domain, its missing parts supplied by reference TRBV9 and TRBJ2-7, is DSGVTQTPKHLITATGQRVTLRCSPRSGDLSVYWYQQSLDQGLQFLIQYYNGEERAKGNILERFSAQQFPDLHSELNLSSLELGDSALYFCASSKTGGVPYEQYFGPGTRLTVT.